The 13 T cell receptor beta chains presented below share a single source sample, sequenced in a study of blood T cells in healthy people across ages. Combining a sample-barcoded 5' primer with a J-beta primer mix, a second PCR ran for roughly 7 to 11 cycles. TCRdb recomputed calls from the 5' RACE reads with MiXCR, one row per CDR3 protein. This sample carries about 290,000 distinct CDR3 sequences, around 30% of them seen once, and the ten largest clones take approximately 30%. Sequenced input: blood. These TCRs come from a woman between 70 and 85 years old in good health.

This CDR3 is CASSMRAPLGGYSGANVLTF. In nucleotides, the CDR3 is TGTGCCAGCAGTATGAGGGCCCCTTTGGGGGGATACTCTGGGGCCAACGTCCTGACTTTC. The chain couples TRBV12-3 or TRBV12-4 to TRBJ2-6; D might be TRBD2 (6 bases). The CDR3 contains 20 residues. Trimming stripped 5 bases from V and 0 bases from J, with 23 bases between.

The chain uses TRBV28 and TRBJ2-5, with TRBD1 matching 8 bases. This CDR3 spans 14 amino acids. Germline trimming cut 5 bases from V and 9 bases from J; bases unmatched to any gene: 11. The germline V gene encodes CDR1 MDHEN and CDR2 SYDVKM. CDR3 region: CASSGTGRTWAQYF. The CDR3 DNA reads TGTGCCAGCAGTGGGACAGGACGGACGTGGGCCCAGTACTTC. Looking up the rest from reference TRBV28 and TRBJ2-5 gives the full variable domain: DVKVTQSSRYLVKRTGEKVFLECVQDMDHENMFWYRQDPGLGLRLIYFSYDVKMKEKGDIPEGYSVSREKKERFSLILESASTNQTSMYLCASSGTGRTWAQYFGPGTRLLVL.

V and J are TRBV20-1 and TRBJ2-7, with 10 bases lining up with TRBD1. Germline V gene sequence: CDR1 DFQATT, CDR2 SNEGSKA (reference sequence). The CDR3 consists of 13 residues. V trimming: 5 bases; J trimming: 3 bases; junction bases outside the gene matches: 4. CDR3 in DNA: TGCAGTGCTGGCCGGGACAGGGGCTACGAGCAGTACTTC. It is translated as CSAGRDRGYEQYF.

Only a few counts were recorded for this clonotype. V usage is TRBV12-3 or TRBV12-4 and J usage is TRBJ1-2; D remains unclear. V was clipped by 2 bases and J by 5 bases, with 9 bases between them. There are 13 residues in the CDR3. The DNA of the CDR3 is TGTGCCAGCAGTTTAATCAGAGAATATGGCTACACCTTC. Translating gives CASSLIREYGYTF.

Details on this clonotype: A read error is possible here, since a much larger clone lies one base away. The V gene is TRBV7-2, the J gene TRBJ1-1, with 8 nucleotides matching TRBD1. This CDR3 has 13 residues. The germline V gene encodes CDR1 SGHTA and CDR2 FQGNSA. The CDR3 DNA is TGTGTCAGCAGTAGACAGGGGAGTACTGAAGCTTTCTTT. This translates into CVSSRQGSTEAFF.

This chain connects TRBV12-3 or TRBV12-4 to TRBJ2-7, with D tentatively TRBD2 (7 bases). The CDR3 contains 14 residues. V gave up 6 bases and J gave up 7 bases, with 19 bases separating them. The CDR3 nucleotides read TGTGCCAGCAGGATGCAGGGGTCGCGGGGGGAGCAGTACTTC. It yields the protein CASRMQGSRGEQYF.

This clonotype was seen only a few times. The V gene is TRBV5-8, the J gene TRBJ1-1, with TRBD1 matching 7 bases. The germline V gene encodes CDR1 SGHTS and CDR2 YDEGEE. This CDR3 comprises 13 residues. The V gene end was trimmed by 3 bases and the J gene end by 6 bases; junction bases not matched to a gene: 5. CDR3 nucleotide sequence: TGTGCCAGCAGCTGGGCAGGGGGTGCTGAAGCTTTCTTT. Protein: CASSWAGGAEAFF.

The chain has TRBV12-3 or TRBV12-4 and TRBJ2-3; 8 bases line up with TRBD1. The CDR3 totals 15 residues. Losses at the gene ends were 3 bases for V and 5 bases for J; bases not matched to a gene: 7. The CDR3 sequence is CASSLGQGAGDTQYF. CDR3 bases: TGTGCCAGCAGTTTGGGGCAGGGGGCAGGAGATACGCAGTATTTT.

This clonotype was seen a handful of times. J is TRBJ1-4 and V is TRBV7-8; 8 nucleotides agree with TRBD1. This CDR3 region has 15 residues. The germline V gene has CDR1 SGHVS and CDR2 FQNEAQ. Losses at the gene ends were 4 bases for V and 3 bases for J; bases not matched to a gene: 4. In DNA, the CDR3 is TGTGCCAGCAGCTACAGGGGGATGGCTAATGAAAAACTGTTTTTT. The encoded protein is CASSYRGMANEKLFF.

The chain carries TRBV25-1 and TRBJ2-5; 9 positions match TRBD1. V shed 4 bases and J 5 bases; nucleotides not matched to a gene: 14. Germline V CDR1 and CDR2: MGHDK, SYGVNS. The CDR3 runs 17 residues. In nucleotides, the CDR3 is TGTGCCAGCAGTGTCGACCGGGACAGGGTCCCAGGGGAGACCCAGTACTTC. It specifies CASSVDRDRVPGETQYF.

This clonotype came up a few times. The chain employs TRBV3-1 and TRBJ2-1, with D possibly TRBD1 on 6 matching bases. Germline CDR1 reads LGHDT; CDR2 reads YNNKEL (reference sequence). The germline V and J ends were trimmed by 3 bases and 7 bases, with 10 bases remaining between them. The CDR3 is 13 residues long. The CDR3 DNA reads TGTGCCAGCAGCCACGGACAGCTTAATGAGCAGTTCTTC. Its translation: CASSHGQLNEQFF.

Written as DNA, the CDR3 is TGTGCCAGCAGGGGATGGGCCGGGGAGCTGTTTTTT. It yields the protein CASRGWAGELFF. The V gene is TRBV28, the J gene TRBJ2-2; D ambiguous. CDR1 MDHEN and CDR2 SYDVKM come from the germline V gene. The V and J ends lost 6 bases and 6 bases respectively, with 8 bases between them. The CDR3 is made up of 12 amino acids. The whole variable domain, remainder taken from reference TRBV28 and TRBJ2-2, is DVKVTQSSRYLVKRTGEKVFLECVQDMDHENMFWYRQDPGLGLRLIYFSYDVKMKEKGDIPEGYSVSREKKERFSLILESASTNQTSMYLCASRGWAGELFFGEGSRLTVL.

The chain couples TRBV21-1 to TRBJ2-5; no DNA check was done on the table's D call, TRBD1. TRBV21-1 is classified as a pseudogene. The CDR3 spans 14 residues. The CDR3 DNA reads TGTGCCAGCCCTTCCGGACAGCCCCAAGAGACCCAGTACTTC. Its translation: CASPSGQPQETQYF.